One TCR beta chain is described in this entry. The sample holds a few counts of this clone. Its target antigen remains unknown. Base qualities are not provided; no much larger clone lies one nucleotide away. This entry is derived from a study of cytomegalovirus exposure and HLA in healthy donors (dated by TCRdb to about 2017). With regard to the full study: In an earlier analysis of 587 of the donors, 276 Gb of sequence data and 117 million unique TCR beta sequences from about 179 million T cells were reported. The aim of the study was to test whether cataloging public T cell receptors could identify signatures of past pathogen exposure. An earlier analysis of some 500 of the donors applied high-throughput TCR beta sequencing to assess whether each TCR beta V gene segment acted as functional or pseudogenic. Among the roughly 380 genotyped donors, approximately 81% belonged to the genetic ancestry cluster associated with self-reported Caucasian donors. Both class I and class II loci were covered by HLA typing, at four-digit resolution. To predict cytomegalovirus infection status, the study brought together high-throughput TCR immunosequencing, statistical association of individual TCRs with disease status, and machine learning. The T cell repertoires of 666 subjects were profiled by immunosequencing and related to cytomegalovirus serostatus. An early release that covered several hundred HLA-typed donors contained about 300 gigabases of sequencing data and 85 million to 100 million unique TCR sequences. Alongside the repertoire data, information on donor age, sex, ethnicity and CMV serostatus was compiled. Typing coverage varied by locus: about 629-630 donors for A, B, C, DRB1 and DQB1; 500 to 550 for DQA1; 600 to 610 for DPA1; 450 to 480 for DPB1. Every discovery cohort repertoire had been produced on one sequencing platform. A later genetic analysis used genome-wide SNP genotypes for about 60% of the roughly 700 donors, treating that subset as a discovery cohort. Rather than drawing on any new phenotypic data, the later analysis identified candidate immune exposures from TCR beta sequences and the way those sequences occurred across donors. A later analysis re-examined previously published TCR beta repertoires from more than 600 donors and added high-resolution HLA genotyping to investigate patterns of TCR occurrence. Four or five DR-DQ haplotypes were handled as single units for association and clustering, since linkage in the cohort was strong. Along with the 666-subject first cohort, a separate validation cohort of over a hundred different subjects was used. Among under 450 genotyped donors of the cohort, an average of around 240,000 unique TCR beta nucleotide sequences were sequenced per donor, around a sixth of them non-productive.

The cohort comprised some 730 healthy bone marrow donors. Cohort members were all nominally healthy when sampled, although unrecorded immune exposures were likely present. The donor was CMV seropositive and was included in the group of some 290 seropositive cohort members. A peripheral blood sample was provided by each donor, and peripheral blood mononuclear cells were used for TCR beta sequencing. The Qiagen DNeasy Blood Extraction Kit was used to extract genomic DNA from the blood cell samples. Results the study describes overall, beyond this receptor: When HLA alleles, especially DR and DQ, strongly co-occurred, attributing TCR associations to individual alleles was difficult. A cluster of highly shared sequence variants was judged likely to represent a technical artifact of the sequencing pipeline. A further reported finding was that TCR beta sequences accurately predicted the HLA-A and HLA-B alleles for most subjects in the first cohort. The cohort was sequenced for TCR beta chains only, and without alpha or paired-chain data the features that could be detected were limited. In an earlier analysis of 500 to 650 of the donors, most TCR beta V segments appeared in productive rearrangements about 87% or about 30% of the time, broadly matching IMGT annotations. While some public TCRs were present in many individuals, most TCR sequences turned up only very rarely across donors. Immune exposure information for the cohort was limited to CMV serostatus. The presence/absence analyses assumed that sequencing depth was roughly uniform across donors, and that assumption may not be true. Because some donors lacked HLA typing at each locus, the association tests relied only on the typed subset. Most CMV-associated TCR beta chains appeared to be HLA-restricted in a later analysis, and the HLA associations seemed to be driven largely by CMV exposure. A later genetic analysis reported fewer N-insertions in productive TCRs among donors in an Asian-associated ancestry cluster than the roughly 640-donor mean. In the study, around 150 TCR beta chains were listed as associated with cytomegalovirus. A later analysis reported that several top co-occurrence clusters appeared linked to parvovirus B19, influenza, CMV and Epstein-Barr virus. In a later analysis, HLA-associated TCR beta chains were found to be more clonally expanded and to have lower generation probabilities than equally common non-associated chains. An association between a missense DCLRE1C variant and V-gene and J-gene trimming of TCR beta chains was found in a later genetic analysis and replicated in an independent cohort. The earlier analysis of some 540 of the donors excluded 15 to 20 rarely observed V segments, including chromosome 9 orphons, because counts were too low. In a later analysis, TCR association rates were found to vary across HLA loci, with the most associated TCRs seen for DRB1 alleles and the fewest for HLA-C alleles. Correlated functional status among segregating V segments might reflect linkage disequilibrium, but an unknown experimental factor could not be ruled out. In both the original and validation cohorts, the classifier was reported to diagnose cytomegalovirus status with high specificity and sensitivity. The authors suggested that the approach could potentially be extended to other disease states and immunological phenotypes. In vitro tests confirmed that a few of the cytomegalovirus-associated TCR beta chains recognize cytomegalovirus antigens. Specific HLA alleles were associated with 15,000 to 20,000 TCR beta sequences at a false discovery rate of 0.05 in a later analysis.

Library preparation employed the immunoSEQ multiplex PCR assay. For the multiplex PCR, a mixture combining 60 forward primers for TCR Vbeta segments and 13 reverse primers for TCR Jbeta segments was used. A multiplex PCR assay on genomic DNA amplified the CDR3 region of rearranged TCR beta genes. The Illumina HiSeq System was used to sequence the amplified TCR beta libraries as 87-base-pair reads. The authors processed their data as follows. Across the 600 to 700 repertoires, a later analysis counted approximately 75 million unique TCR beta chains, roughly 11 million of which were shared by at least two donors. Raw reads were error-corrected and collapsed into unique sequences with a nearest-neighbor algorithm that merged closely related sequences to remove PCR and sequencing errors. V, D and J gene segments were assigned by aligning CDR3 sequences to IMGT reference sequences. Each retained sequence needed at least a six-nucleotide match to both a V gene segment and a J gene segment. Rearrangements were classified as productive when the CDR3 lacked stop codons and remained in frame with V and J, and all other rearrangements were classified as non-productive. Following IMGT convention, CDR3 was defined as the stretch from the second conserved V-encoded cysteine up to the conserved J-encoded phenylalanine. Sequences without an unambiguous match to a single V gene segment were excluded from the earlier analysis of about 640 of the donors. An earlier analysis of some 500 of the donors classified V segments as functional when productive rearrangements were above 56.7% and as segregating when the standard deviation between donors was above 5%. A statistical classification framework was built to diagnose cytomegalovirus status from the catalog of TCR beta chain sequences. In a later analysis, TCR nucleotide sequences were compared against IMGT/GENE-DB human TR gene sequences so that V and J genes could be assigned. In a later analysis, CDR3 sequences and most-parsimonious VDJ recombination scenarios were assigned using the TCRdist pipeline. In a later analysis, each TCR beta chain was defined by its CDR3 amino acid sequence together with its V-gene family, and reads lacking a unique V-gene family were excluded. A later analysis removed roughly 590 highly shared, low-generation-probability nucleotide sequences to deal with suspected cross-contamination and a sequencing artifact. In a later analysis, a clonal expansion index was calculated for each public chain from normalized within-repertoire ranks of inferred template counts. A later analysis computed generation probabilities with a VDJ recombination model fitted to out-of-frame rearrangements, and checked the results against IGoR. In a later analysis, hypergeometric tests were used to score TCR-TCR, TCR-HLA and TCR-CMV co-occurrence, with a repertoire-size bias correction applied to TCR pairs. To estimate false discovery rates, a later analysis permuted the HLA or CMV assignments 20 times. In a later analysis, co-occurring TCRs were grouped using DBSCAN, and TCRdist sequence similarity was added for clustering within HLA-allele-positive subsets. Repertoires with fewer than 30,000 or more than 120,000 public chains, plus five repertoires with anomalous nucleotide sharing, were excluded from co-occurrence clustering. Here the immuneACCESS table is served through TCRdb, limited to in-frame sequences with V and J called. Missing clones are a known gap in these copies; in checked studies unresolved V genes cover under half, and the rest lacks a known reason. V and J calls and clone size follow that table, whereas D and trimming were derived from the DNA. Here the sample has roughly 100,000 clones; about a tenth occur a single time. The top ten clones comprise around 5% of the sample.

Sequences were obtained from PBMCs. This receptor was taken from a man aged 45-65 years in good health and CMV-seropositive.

The CDR3 has the sequence CASSLDRDGNPNQPQHF. The nucleotide sequence reads as follows: TGTGCCAGCAGTTTGGACAGGGATGGGAATCCCAATCAGCCCCAGCATTTT. The rearrangement joined TRBV28 to TRBJ1-5, with 8 middle bases fitting TRBD1. At the junction V is shortened by 3 bases and J by 3 bases; bases outside the gene matches: 10. The germline V gene sets CDR1 to MDHEN and CDR2 to SYDVKM. The cysteine opens and the phenylalanine closes a CDR3 of 17 amino acids. Of all the DNA, just the CDR3 is kept, 51 bases in frame from base 1.